Shown below are 8 T cell receptor beta chains from a single sample sequenced in a study of graft-versus-host responses after intestinal transplantation. The authors processed graft tissue to release intraepithelial and lamina propria lymphocytes. The protocol was immunoSEQ multiplex PCR, while the TCRdb copy is restricted to in-frame clones and leaves out a portion. This table has around 37,000 clones, roughly 87% appearing once. The material was ileum tissue, obtained around seven months after intestinal transplant. These receptors came from a human patient who received an intestinal transplant, so some T cells may come from the graft donor.

This clone was found a few times. This chain links TRBV18 with TRBJ2-7; D unclear. The CDR3 totals 13 residues. The germline V gene has CDR1 KGHSH and CDR2 LQKENI. The V gene lost 3 bases and the J gene lost 5 bases, with 11 bases spanning the gap. The DNA for the CDR3 is TGTGCCAGCTCACCGTCCCGGTTGCACGAGCAGTACTTC. Protein product: CASSPSRLHEQYF.

This clone was found a few times. This chain uses TRBV5-1 with TRBJ2-3, with TRBD2 as a possible D gene (5 bases). V was cut by 4 bases and J by 4 bases, with 13 bases left in between. The CDR3 extends over 14 amino acids. Germline lookup yields CDR1 SGHRS and CDR2 YFSETQ. CDR3 coding DNA: TGCGCCAGCAGCCCCCGGGCCGGGGCAGATACGCAGTATTTT. Translation gives CASSPRAGADTQYF.

V gene TRBV4-1 combines with J gene TRBJ1-5, with D possibly TRBD1 on 6 matching bases. V was trimmed by 1 base and J by 1 base, leaving 11 bases between them. Germline values: CDR1 MGHRA, CDR2 YSYEKL. The CDR3 totals 16 residues. CDR3 sequence: CASSQGTGPSNQPQHF. The CDR3 region has the DNA TGCGCCAGCAGCCAAGGTACAGGGCCAAGCAATCAGCCCCAGCATTTT.

J is TRBJ2-2 and V is TRBV5-4, with D perhaps TRBD1 (5 bases). Germline V gives CDR1 SGHNT, CDR2 YYREEE (reference sequence). The CDR3 covers 14 residues. The V and J ends lost 0 bases and 6 bases respectively, with 9 bases between them. The CDR3, as DNA: TGTGCCAGCAGCTTGGGTGCCAGGGCCGGGGAGCTGTTTTTT. Encoded protein: CASSLGARAGELFF. The full variable domain, its missing parts supplied by reference TRBV5-4 and TRBJ2-2, is ETGVTQSPTHLIKTRGQQVTLRCSSQSGHNTVSWYQQALGQGPQFIFQYYREEENGRGNFPPRFSGLQFPNYSSELNVNALELDDSALYLCASSLGARAGELFFGEGSRLTVL.

The V call is TRBV7-9, the J call TRBJ2-7; TRBD1 matches at 7 bases. In germline, CDR1 is SEHNR, CDR2 FQNEAQ (reference sequence). V gave up 3 bases and J gave up 3 bases; unmatched junction bases: 2. The CDR3 length is 13 residues. The CDR3 bases are TGTGCCAGCAGCTTGTGGGACAGCTACGAGCAGTACTTC. Its translation is CASSLWDSYEQYF.

The genes are TRBV5-1 and TRBJ1-2; D gene unclear. In germline, CDR1 is SGHRS, CDR2 YFSETQ. V was clipped by 1 base and J by 0 bases, with 10 bases between them. CDR3 size: 15 residues. The CDR3 nucleotides are TGCGCCAGCAGCTTGTTTCCAGGAGCTAACTATGGCTACACCTTC. It specifies CASSLFPGANYGYTF.

J is TRBJ2-7 and V is TRBV7-8, with D possibly matching TRBD1 (6 bases). This CDR3 contains 14 residues. V gave up 5 bases and J gave up 3 bases, with 14 bases separating them. Germline CDR1 and CDR2: SGHVS and FQNEAQ. As DNA, the CDR3 is TGTGCCAGCAGCCCAACAGGGTGGGGCTACGAGCAGTACTTC. Its protein is CASSPTGWGYEQYF.

The gene calls are TRBV7-9 and TRBJ2-1, with 9 nucleotides matching TRBD2. This CDR3 is built from 13 residues. Per germline, CDR1 SEHNR and CDR2 FQNEAQ (reference sequence). Trimming took 7 bases from V and 10 from J; bases not matched to a gene: 8. CDR3 in DNA: TGTGCCAGCAAGGGTAGCGGGGGTGTGGAGCAGTTCTTC. Amino acids: CASKGSGGVEQFF.